This T cell receptor (beta chain) originates from a study of blood T cell repertoires in COVID-19. Study-wide context: Samples came from the United States, Italy and Spain, spanning acute and convalescent COVID-19.

Assay used: immunoSEQ multiplex PCR; TCRdb lists only in-frame clones, some missing. The sample has 130,000 to 150,000 clones, about 76% seen once; the top ten hold around 5%. V was cut by 4 bases and J by 1 base, with 11 bases left in between. The CDR3 consists of 14 residues. The V gene's germline CDR1 is SGHRS and CDR2 YFSETQ. The V call is TRBV5-1, the J call TRBJ1-1; perhaps TRBD1 as D (5 bases). The sequence came from a woman aged 70-85 years with COVID-19, enrolled during active disease. The sequenced material came from peripheral blood. CDR3 loop: CASSALDRNTEAFF. Written as DNA, the CDR3 is TGCGCCAGCAGCGCGCTAGACAGGAACACTGAAGCTTTCTTT.